What follows are 19 T cell receptor beta chains derived from one specimen sequenced in a study of tumor and adjacent non-tumor tissue in lung cancer. A modified ARM-PCR protocol with three rounds of nested PCR amplified TCRbeta. TCRdb used MiXCR to reprocess the multiplex PCR reads, holding one entry per CDR3 protein. The sample consists of some 90,000 distinct CDR3 sequences, around two thirds of them appearing once. RNA was extracted from bulk tissue without any cell sorting. Sequencing was performed on lung tumor tissue. Source of these receptors: an older man with non-small cell lung cancer.

As for this clonotype: An end of the junction does not agree with germline; a read error may underlie this. CDR3 loop: CTSSLSREWEETQYF. The CDR3 bases are TGTACCAGCAGCTTGAGCCGGGAGTGGGAAGAGACCCAGTACTTC. The chain links TRBV11-2 to TRBJ2-5; D possibly corresponds to TRBD2 (6 bases). CDR1 and CDR2 (germline): SGHAT, FQNNGV. The CDR3 extends over 15 amino acids.

Concerning this clonotype itself: This likely comes from a read error, as the CDR3 has no conserved phenylalanine or tryptophan at its end. The chain combines TRBV11-2 with TRBJ1-1; 7 bases are shared with TRBD1. Trimming removed 10 bases from V and 7 bases from J; junction bases left unmatched: 12. Germline CDR1 SGHAT, CDR2 FQNNGV. CDR3 size: 13 residues. The CDR3 region has the DNA TGTGCCAACAGACACAGGGGCAATGATGAAGCTTTCTAT. Encoded protein: CANRHRGNDEAFY.

The chain employs TRBV29-1 and TRBJ2-3; D may be TRBD1 (6 bases). This CDR3 spans 20 amino acids. Germline V gives CDR1 SQVTM, CDR2 ANQGSEA. With 7 bases removed from V and 3 bases from J, the gap between germline ends came to 35 bases. CDR3 amino acids: CSARQEVSTRGLIRTDTQYF. The CDR3 DNA sequence: TGCAGCGCGAGACAGGAAGTGAGCACCAGAGGTTTGATCAGAACAGATACGCAGTATTTT.

This clonotype was seen repeatedly, ten times or more. Here the CDR3 DNA reads TGTGCCAGCAGTTACAATTCGAACACCGGGGAGCTGTTTTTT. Translated: CASSYNSNTGELFF. The chain is built from TRBV6-2 or TRBV6-3 and TRBJ2-2; D unclear. The CDR3 runs 14 residues. Germline assignment: CDR1 MNHEY and CDR2 SVGEGT. Trimming removed 2 bases at V and 0 bases at J, with 4 bases between.

This clonotype has ten or more counts. CDR3: CASSLTVADTQYF. The CDR3 DNA reads as TGTGCCAGCAGTTTGACAGTCGCAGATACGCAGTATTTT. This chain joins TRBV12-3 or TRBV12-4 and TRBJ2-3; perhaps TRBD1 as D (5 bases). This CDR3 is 13 amino acids long. Trimming took off 3 bases at V and 4 bases at J, with 8 bases between the two ends.

Remarks on this clonotype: One base away lies a much larger clone, so this may be a sequencing read error. This sequence joins TRBV28 and TRBJ1-2; D call uncertain. Germline V gives CDR1 MDHEN, CDR2 SYDVKM. V shed 8 bases and J shed 6 bases, with 16 bases lying between them. This CDR3 region has 13 residues. CDR3 protein: CASPRVSEDGYTF. As DNA, the CDR3 is TGTGCCAGCCCCCGGGTCAGCGAAGATGGCTACACCTTC.

There are many counts of this clonotype. V gene TRBV20-1 combines with J gene TRBJ1-2, with 12 bases matching TRBD1. The CDR3 has 14 amino acids. CDR1 is DFQATT and CDR2 is SNEGSKA in the germline V gene (reference sequence). Trimming took 3 bases from V and 5 from J; bases not matched to a gene: 4. The CDR3 spells CSARGQGAWYGYTF. The CDR3 nucleotides are TGCAGTGCTAGGGGACAGGGGGCATGGTATGGCTACACCTTC.

This clonotype was picked up many times. The V and J genes are TRBV5-1 and TRBJ2-5; 8 nucleotides match TRBD2. There are 16 residues in the CDR3. Germline loops: CDR1 SGHRS, CDR2 YFSETQ. V lost 7 bases and J lost 4; bases outside the gene matches: 15. The chain's CDR3 is CASSPGAGGLLETQYF. The CDR3 DNA reads as TGCGCCAGCTCACCTGGGGCGGGGGGACTCCTAGAGACCCAGTACTTC. The full variable domain, with the rest looked up from reference TRBV5-1 and TRBJ2-5, is KAGVTQTPRYLIKTRGQQVTLSCSPISGHRSVSWYQQTPGQGLQFLFEYFSETQRNKGNFPGRFSGRQFSNSRSEMNVSTLELGDSALYLCASSPGAGGLLETQYFGPGTRLLVL.

This clonotype was recorded a few times. A single base separates this from a much larger clone, so it may be a read error. This chain joins TRBV6-1 and TRBJ2-6, with D hard to call. CDR1 and CDR2 from the germline V gene are MNHNS and SASEGT. The CDR3 is made up of 14 amino acids. DNA of the CDR3: TGTGCCGGCAAGGTTAGCTCTAGGGCCAACGTCCTGACTTTC. Amino acid sequence: CAGKVSSRANVLTF.

To note about this clonotype: One junction end disagrees with the germline gene, perhaps due to a read error. The chain joins TRBV28 to TRBJ1-6, with a weak D call TRBD1 (5 bases). CDR3 length: 13 amino acids. Germline CDR1 reads MDHEN; CDR2 reads SYDVKM. DNA of the CDR3: TGTGCCAGCAGTTTGGACACCGGTTCACCCCTGCACTTT. Translation: CASSLDTGSPLHF. Supplemented by reference TRBV28 and TRBJ1-6, the full variable domain reads DVKVTQSSRYLVKRTGEKVFLECVQDMDHENMFWYRQDPGLGLRLIYFSYDVKMKEKGDIPEGYSVSREKKERFSLILESASTNQTSMYLCASSLDTGSPLHFGNGTRLTVT.

Comment on this clonotype: This clone may be a read error of a much larger clone one base away. This chain links TRBV5-5 with TRBJ1-3; unclear D gene. The CDR3 loop spans 16 amino acids. Trimming cost V 2 bases and J 4 bases, with 16 bases left between them. Looked up from germline, CDR1 is SGHKS and CDR2 is YYEKEE (reference sequence). The CDR3 spells CASSLILRPAGNTIYF. For the CDR3, the DNA is TGTGCCAGCAGCTTAATCCTGCGACCTGCCGGAAACACCATATATTTT.

Worth noting for this clonotype: A much larger clone lies one base from this, so it may be a read error. This rearrangement joins TRBV14 to TRBJ1-2; D unclear. Germline V gene data show CDR1 as SGHDN and CDR2 as FVKESK. The CDR3 runs 16 residues. The CDR3 DNA sequence: TGTGCCAGGAGCCGCACCGGTGAGGAATTTAACTATGGCTACACCTTC. The encoded protein is CARSRTGEEFNYGYTF.

The table lists this clonotype with a few counts. One end of the junction varies from germline; a read error may be responsible. V gene TRBV10-3 combines with J gene TRBJ2-3, with D possibly being TRBD1 or TRBD2 (5 bases each). Germline lookup yields CDR1 ENHRY and CDR2 SYGVKD. The CDR3 is 15 residues long. DNA for the CDR3: TGTGCCGTCCGAGTGGGGACGTGGGAGACAGATACACAGTATTTT. Its protein product is CAVRVGTWETDTQYF.

The chain uses TRBV24-1 and TRBJ2-6, with 9 bases aligning to TRBD1. The CDR3 sequence is 17 residues long. V dropped 10 bases and J dropped 2; count of bases not matched to a gene: 11. Per the germline V gene, CDR1 is KGHDR and CDR2 is SFDVKD. CDR3 in amino acids: CATSGTGTVAGANVLTF. The CDR3 nucleotides read TGTGCCACGTCCGGGACAGGGACGGTGGCTGGGGCCAACGTCCTGACTTTC.

A note on this clonotype: The junction does not match germline at one end; this may be a read error. The rearrangement links TRBV7-3 to TRBJ1-1; D ambiguous. CDR3 length: 13 amino acids. Looked up from germline, CDR1 is SGHTA and CDR2 is FQGTGA. CDR3 residues: CASSPLPDTEVFF. CDR3 coding DNA: TGTGCCAGCAGCCCGCTACCTGACACTGAAGTTTTCTTT.

Comments on this clonotype: Its ends do not fully match the called genes, so a read error is possible. The CDR3 is CASNLSGLARETQYF. In DNA form, the CDR3 reads TGTGCCAGCAACTTATCCGGACTAGCGAGAGAGACCCAGTACTTC. This rearrangement joins TRBV11-2 to TRBJ2-5; 9 bases align to TRBD2. Looked up from germline, CDR1 is SGHAT and CDR2 is FQNNGV. This CDR3 has 15 amino acids. Full variable domain (outside the CDR3, taken from reference TRBV11-2 and TRBJ2-5): EAGVAQSPRYKIIEKRQSVAFWCNPISGHATLYWYQQILGQGPKLLIQFQNNGVVDDSQLPKDRFSAERLKGVDSTLKIQPAKLEDSAVYLCASNLSGLARETQYFGPGTRLLVL.

Comments on this clonotype: This clone may be a read error of a much larger clone one base away. The CDR3 sequence: CASRPGGENTGELFF. The CDR3, as DNA: TGTGCCAGCAGACCCGGGGGGGAGAACACCGGGGAGCTGTTTTTT. The rearrangement joins TRBV6-4 to TRBJ2-2; TRBD2 matches at 8 bases. The CDR3 is made up of 15 amino acids. V shed 6 bases, J shed 1 base, and the junction held 4 bases outside the gene matches. Germline V gives CDR1 MRHNA, CDR2 SNTAGT.

To note about this clonotype: The CDR3 does not end in the conserved phenylalanine or tryptophan, so this is likely a read error. The chain joins TRBV11-2 to TRBJ2-5, with 8 positions matching TRBD1. Looked up from germline, CDR1 is SGHAT and CDR2 is FQNNGV. The CDR3 has 17 residues. The trim removed 4 bases at V and 2 bases at J, leaving 12 bases unmatched. CDR3: CASSSRGQGKSQETQYS. For the CDR3, the DNA is TGTGCCAGCAGCTCGCGCGGACAGGGAAAGTCGCAAGAGACCCAGTACTCC.

This clonotype appeared once. This CDR3 fails to terminate in the conserved phenylalanine or tryptophan, so it likely reflects a read error. The gene calls are TRBV10-3 and TRBJ2-7; D gene ambiguous. The germline gives CDR1 ENHRY, CDR2 SYGVKD. The V and J ends lost 6 bases and 5 bases respectively, with 17 bases between them. The CDR3 runs to 14 residues. The CDR3 region is CAISQAGSDNEQYL. DNA of the CDR3: TGTGCCATCAGCCAGGCCGGTTCCGACAACGAGCAGTACTTG.